What follows are 14 T cell receptor beta chains derived from one specimen sequenced in a study of blood T cell repertoires in COVID-19. The method was immunoSEQ multiplex PCR; TCRdb's version includes in-frame clones alone and lacks a portion of them. The data contain approximately 280,000 clones, around 90% of them singletons. The sequenced sample was PBMCs or T cells enriched from blood (not recorded which). The receptors come from a woman under 30 with acute COVID-19.

This clone was counted a single time. The rearrangement links TRBV29-1 to TRBJ2-7, with TRBD2 as a possible D gene (6 bases). This CDR3 spans 14 amino acids. CDR1 and CDR2 (germline): SQVTM, ANQGSEA. The V gene lost 4 bases and the J gene lost 0 bases, with 13 bases spanning the gap. This CDR3 is CSVGGDAYSYEQYF. In nucleotides, the CDR3 is TGCAGCGTTGGCGGGGACGCATACTCCTACGAGCAGTACTTC.

V is TRBV10-3 and J is TRBJ2-7; tentative D call: TRBD2 (5 bases). The V gene lost 6 bases and the J gene lost 0 bases, with 15 bases spanning the gap. The germline gives CDR1 ENHRY, CDR2 SYGVKD. The CDR3 spans 15 residues. CDR3 loop: CAISKTILSSYEQYF. In nucleotides, the CDR3 is TGTGCCATCAGCAAGACTATCCTTAGCTCCTACGAGCAGTACTTC.

There are a few counts of this clone. This sequence joins TRBV19 and TRBJ1-4; the D gene is possibly TRBD1 (6 bases). Trimming took 5 bases from V and 6 from J, leaving 10 bases between them. The CDR3 is 13 residues long. The germline V gene has CDR1 LNHDA and CDR2 SQIVND (reference sequence). The CDR3 DNA sequence: TGTGCCAGTAGTTACAGGGTCGATGAAAAACTGTTTTTT. It codes for CASSYRVDEKLFF.

The V and J genes are TRBV5-1 and TRBJ1-3; D gene unclear. The CDR3 sequence is 15 residues long. Between the trimmed V and J ends, which lost 0 bases and 0 bases, there was a span of 7 bases. Germline-derived CDR1 and CDR2 are SGHRS and YFSETQ. The CDR3 protein is CASSLDGNSGNTIYF. The CDR3 DNA sequence: TGCGCCAGCAGCTTGGACGGTAACTCTGGAAACACCATATATTTT.

The rearrangement links TRBV30 to TRBJ2-2; 9 nucleotides line up with TRBD1. Germline V gene lookup returns CDR1 GTSNPN and CDR2 SVGIG (reference sequence). The CDR3 contains 16 residues. The ends lost 4 bases at V and 6 bases at J; junction bases unmatched: 12. The chain's CDR3 is CAWTLLGTGIPGELFF. The CDR3, as DNA: TGTGCCTGGACGCTCTTAGGGACAGGGATCCCCGGGGAGCTGTTTTTT.

This chain uses TRBV2 with TRBJ2-5, with D maybe TRBD2 (6 bases). The CDR3 spans 14 residues. V was pared by 7 bases and J by 3 bases, with 15 bases between. Germline V lookup: CDR1 SNHLY, CDR2 FYNNEI. CDR3 sequence: CASKGTSRKETQYF. CDR3 coding DNA: TGTGCCAGCAAGGGTACTAGCAGGAAAGAGACCCAGTACTTC.

This chain joins TRBV7-8 and TRBJ1-5, with TRBD1 identical over 9 bases. The CDR3 consists of 16 residues. With 5 bases clipped from V and 5 bases from J, the junction kept 10 bases outside the gene matches. Looked up from germline, CDR1 is SGHVS and CDR2 is FQNEAQ. The CDR3 DNA is TGTGCCAGCAGCATAATCACAGGGGGCCTGGATCAGCCCCAGCATTTT. Protein product: CASSIITGGLDQPQHF.

The genes are TRBV5-1 and TRBJ1-2; no clear D. From germline, CDR1 is SGHRS and CDR2 YFSETQ. V was shortened by 5 bases and J by 5 bases, with 13 bases between the two germline ends. The CDR3 loop spans 13 amino acids. CDR3 nucleotide sequence: TGCGCCAGCAGGGGCGTGGAAAGATATGGCTACACCTTC. This sequence encodes CASRGVERYGYTF.

The rearrangement links TRBV5-8 to TRBJ1-4; D remains unclear. This CDR3 is built from 14 residues. Trimming left V 4 bases short and J 8 bases short, with 15 bases between. Germline V gene data show CDR1 as SGHTS and CDR2 as YDEGEE. In DNA form, the CDR3 reads TGTGCCAGCAGCCCCGGTCACCCGGGAGAAAAACTGTTTTTT. Translated, it gives CASSPGHPGEKLFF.

In its sample, this clone was seen once. The chain uses TRBV9 and TRBJ2-1; 7 nucleotides line up with TRBD2. Per germline, CDR1 SGDLS and CDR2 YYNGEE. This CDR3 comprises 18 residues. Trimming at V came to 4 bases and at J to 2 bases, leaving 15 bases not matched to a gene. The CDR3 coding sequence is TGTGCCAGCAGCCCCGGGACGGGGGGAATTGGCCCCTACAATGAGCAGTTCTTC. Protein sequence: CASSPGTGGIGPYNEQFF.

The chain joins TRBV7-8 to TRBJ2-7; TRBD2 matches 7 bases. Trimming cost V 5 bases and J 1 base; bases outside gene matches: 14. In germline, CDR1 is SGHVS, CDR2 FQNEAQ. This CDR3 has 17 residues. For the CDR3, the DNA is TGTGCCAGCAGCCCGGGAGGCGTGGCTAGCGCGTCCTACGAGCAGTACTTC. This codes for CASSPGGVASASYEQYF.

This clone was counted between two and nine times. The chain combines TRBV10-3 with TRBJ1-6; tentatively, D is TRBD1 (5 bases). Trimming left V 4 bases short and J 8 bases short, with 18 bases between. This CDR3 is built from 16 residues. Looked up from germline, CDR1 is ENHRY and CDR2 is SYGVKD. The CDR3 reads CAISGGGGDQHSPLHF. The DNA of the CDR3 is TGTGCCATCAGTGGAGGCGGAGGGGATCAGCATTCACCCCTCCACTTT.

DNA of the CDR3: TGTGCCAGCAGCTTAGGGGGAGGAAGGGAAAAACTGTTTTTT. Amino acid sequence: CASSLGGGREKLFF. The rearrangement joins TRBV7-9 to TRBJ1-4; the D is unclear. The CDR3 covers 14 residues. V was shortened by 1 base and J by 8 bases, with 11 bases between the two germline ends. From germline, CDR1 is SEHNR and CDR2 FQNEAQ (reference sequence).

J is TRBJ1-1 and V is TRBV2; a possible D gene is TRBD1 (6 bases). This CDR3 contains 15 residues. Germline V CDR1 and CDR2: SNHLY, FYNNEI. Trimming removed 5 bases at V and 2 bases at J, with 15 bases between. CDR3: CASSSPGAYNTEAFF. CDR3 bases: TGTGCCAGCAGTAGCCCAGGGGCCTACAACACTGAAGCTTTCTTT.